A selection of T cell receptor beta chains follows, all from one sample in a study of T-cell memory formation after mild COVID-19. TCRdb redid the calling of the 5' RACE reads with MiXCR, one entry per CDR3 protein. The sample contains just under 550,000 distinct CDR3 sequences, around 21% of which appear only once. What was sequenced was PBMCs or a T cell subset sorted from them (not recorded which). These receptors came from an adult woman who had mild COVID-19 (a few samples of this study predate the infection). Cell type and time point are not known. The CDR3 runs from the conserved cysteine through the conserved F or W. A D gene is named only where the DNA matches it firmly. Expanded clones get a size class; other rows say once, few or many, or leave the size out.

D	V	size	J	DNA	CDR3
.	TRBV12-3/TRBV12-4	.	TRBJ2-3	TGTGCCAGCAGCTCAGAGGAGCGTACAGATACGCAGTATTTT	CASSSEERTDTQYF
.	TRBV4-1	few	TRBJ1-1	TGCGCCAGCAGCCAAGATGGGACCGGACAGAACACTGAAGCTTTCTTT	CASSQDGTGQNTEAFF
.	TRBV6-5	.	TRBJ2-2	TGTGCCAGCAGTTACGTTTGGGCAGCCCAACAAGTCGGGGAGCTGTTTTTT	CASSYVWAAQQVGELFF
TRBD2	TRBV9	.	TRBJ2-3	TGTGCCAGCAGCGTAGATCCTAGCGGGGGCACAGATACGCAGTATTTT	CASSVDPSGGTDTQYF
TRBD1	TRBV7-9	many	TRBJ2-7	TGTGCCAGCAGCCCGACAGGGATCAACGAGCAGTACTTC	CASSPTGINEQYF
.	TRBV3-1	few	TRBJ1-4	TGTGCCAGCAGCCAAGCAGGGTCTGCTAATGAAAAACTGTTTTTT	CASSQAGSANEKLFF
TRBD2	TRBV6-2/TRBV6-3	.	TRBJ2-5	TGTGCCAGCAGTTACTGGACTAGCCATGGGACCCAGTACTTC	CASSYWTSHGTQYF
TRBD2	TRBV7-8	.	TRBJ2-5	TGTGCCAGCAGCTTAGTTAGGAGCGGGAGGGCCGAGACCCAGTACTTC	CASSLVRSGRAETQYF
.	TRBV7-9	many	TRBJ2-3	TGTGCCAGCAGCTTAATCGGTGGGGCGGGAAGCACAGATACGCAGTATTTT	CASSLIGGAGSTDTQYF
TRBD2	TRBV27	.	TRBJ2-5	TGTGCCAGCAGTTTATCGCGACTAGCGGGGGAATCGCAAGAGACCCAGTACTTC	CASSLSRLAGESQETQYF
.	TRBV20-1	few	TRBJ2-7	TGCAGCGCCAGCCCTAGCGCCTCGGGCGGCGAGCAGTACTTC	CSASPSASGGEQYF
TRBD1	TRBV24-1	many	TRBJ2-3	TGTGCCACCAGTGATCCAGGGGGCACTAGCTCCACAGATACGCAGTATTTT	CATSDPGGTSSTDTQYF
.	TRBV6-2/TRBV6-3	few	TRBJ1-1	TGTGCCAGCAGTTACTCGTTGGCAGGAGCTTTCTTT	CASSYSLAGAFF
TRBD2	TRBV19	few	TRBJ2-1	TGTGCCAGTAGTCCTCGGGGGGGCCCGAACAATGAGCAGTTCTTC	CASSPRGGPNNEQFF
TRBD1	TRBV25-1	.	TRBJ2-7	TGTGCCAGCAGTGGCAGACAGGGGACCTACGAGCAGTACTTC	CASSGRQGTYEQYF
.	TRBV4-2	.	TRBJ2-7	TGTGCCAGCAGCCAAGATGGATGGTACGAGCAGTACTTC	CASSQDGWYEQYF
.	TRBV4-3	.	TRBJ2-7	TGCGCCAGCAGCCAAGTCGCCAGGACCTACGAGCAGTACTTC	CASSQVARTYEQYF
.	TRBV4-2	.	TRBJ1-5	TGTGCCAGCAGCCATTACGGTTGGCAGCCCCAGCATTTT	CASSHYGWQPQHF
.	TRBV3-1	few	TRBJ2-3	TGTGCCAGCAGCCGTTTTATTGACACAGATACGCAGTATTTT	CASSRFIDTDTQYF
TRBD2	TRBV7-2	.	TRBJ2-1	TGTGCCAGCGGCCCTCCGGGACTAGCGGCTAATGAGCAGTTCTTC	CASGPPGLAANEQFF
.	TRBV18	once	TRBJ2-7	TGTGCCAGCTCATATTCCGGGACTTTCGGAAACGAGCAGTACTTC	CASSYSGTFGNEQYF
.	TRBV20-1	once	TRBJ2-7	TGCAGTGCTAGAGGTCTACTAGCCTACCCGGGGGAGCAGTACTTC	CSARGLLAYPGEQYF
TRBD2	TRBV10-2	many	TRBJ2-7	TGCGCCAGCGCACGGGGGGAACCCTACGAGCAGTACTTC	CASARGEPYEQYF
.	TRBV7-2	few	TRBJ1-2	TGTGCCAGCAGCTTATCATACGGGGACTATGGCTACACCTTC	CASSLSYGDYGYTF
.	TRBV30	.	TRBJ2-7	TGTGCGTCCACCAGGGAGGCCCTATCCTACGAGCAGTACTTC	CASTREALSYEQYF
TRBD2	TRBV7-8	.	TRBJ2-5	TGTGCCAGCAGCAACCCCCGGCGGGGGTTGGCCAGCGAGACCCAGTACTTC	CASSNPRRGLASETQYF
TRBD1	TRBV10-3	.	TRBJ2-2	TGTGCCATCAGTGAGCCTACTGTGACAGGGCGAACCGGGGAGCTGTTTTTT	CAISEPTVTGRTGELFF
.	TRBV20-1	many	TRBJ2-1	TGCAGTGCTAGAGATTTGCGGGGATACAATGAGCAGTTCTTC	CSARDLRGYNEQFF
.	TRBV29-1	few	TRBJ2-7	TGCAGCGTTGAAGAATCCCGGGGAGGGGGAAGCTCCTACGAGCAGTACTTC	CSVEESRGGGSSYEQYF
TRBD1	TRBV7-9	many	TRBJ2-7	TGTGCCAGCAGCTTCGGAAAGGGGGCGAGGGAGCAGTACTTC	CASSFGKGAREQYF
TRBD1	TRBV20-1	.	TRBJ2-1	TGCAGTGCGATAGGGGGCGACTACAATGAGCAGTTCTTC	CSAIGGDYNEQFF
.	TRBV21-1	.	TRBJ2-2	TGTGCCAGCAGCAAAGTGGCGGGCAGGAACACCGGGGAGCTGTTTTTT	CASSKVAGRNTGELFF
.	TRBV9	.	TRBJ2-3	TGTGCCAGCAGCGTAGCTTGGACTACGACAGATACGCAGTATTTT	CASSVAWTTTDTQYF
.	TRBV7-9	.	TRBJ1-3	TGTGCCAGCAGCTTAGCTCTGTCCTCGGCGAACACCATATATTTT	CASSLALSSANTIYF
.	TRBV20-1	.	TRBJ2-7	TGCAGTGCTAGAGCGATCTTTGGCAAAAGCTCCTACGAGCAGTACTTC	CSARAIFGKSSYEQYF
.	TRBV6-6	.	TRBJ1-2	TGTGCCAGCAGTTACTCGACAGCAGGGGAAGGGTACGGCTACACCTTC	CASSYSTAGEGYGYTF
.	TRBV6-5	few	TRBJ1-4	TGTGCCAGCAGTCAGGGTTCCCCGGAGTGGGAAAAACTGTTTTTT	CASSQGSPEWEKLFF
TRBD1	TRBV6-5	.	TRBJ1-4	TGTGCCAGCAGTTCTGGACAGGGCGATGAAAAACTGTTTTTT	CASSSGQGDEKLFF
.	TRBV6-5	.	TRBJ2-5	TGTGCCAGCAGTTACTCGAAAGGGGGTGTGGAAGAGACCCAGTACTTC	CASSYSKGGVEETQYF
.	TRBV20-1	.	TRBJ2-7	TGCAGTGCCAGTACGGGACTTGGGACCCACGAGCAGTACTTC	CSASTGLGTHEQYF
TRBD1	TRBV7-9	many	TRBJ2-5	TGTGCCAGCAGCTCCTGGGGGACAGGCCCACAAGAGACCCAGTACTTC	CASSSWGTGPQETQYF
.	TRBV5-1	few	TRBJ1-1	TGCGCCAGCAGCTCCCCAGGGGCGGCTGAAGCTTTCTTT	CASSSPGAAEAFF
.	TRBV7-9	few	TRBJ2-3	TGTGCCAGCAGTGTTAGGGCCGACACAGATACGCAGTATTTT	CASSVRADTDTQYF
TRBD2	TRBV6-6	.	TRBJ2-1	TGTGCCAGCAGTTCCACGAGCGGGGGGGTAAATGAGCAGTTCTTC	CASSSTSGGVNEQFF
TRBD1	TRBV7-8	.	TRBJ2-1	TGTGCCAGCGGAGACAGGGTCGGGTTTAATGAGCAGTTCTTC	CASGDRVGFNEQFF
TRBD1	TRBV12-5	.	TRBJ1-1	TGTGCTAGTGGTTTGGTACGTCGGGACAGGGGTGAAGCTTTCTTT	CASGLVRRDRGEAFF
TRBD1	TRBV20-1	few	TRBJ2-7	TGCAGTGCGGGACAGTTAATTTACGAGCAGTACTTC	CSAGQLIYEQYF
TRBD2	TRBV7-7	.	TRBJ2-1	TGTGCTAGCAGCTTAGTTGCTAGCGGGCTCGGCGAGCAGTTCTTC	CASSLVASGLGEQFF
.	TRBV6-5	.	TRBJ2-7	TGTGCCAGCAGTCCTCCCGGGGGCCGAAGGGAGCAGTACTTC	CASSPPGGRREQYF
.	TRBV6-6	.	TRBJ1-2	TGTGCCAGCAGTTACTCTCCCCCCCCGGAGGGGTTCTATGGCTACACCTTC	CASSYSPPPEGFYGYTF
.	TRBV13	.	TRBJ2-7	TGTGCCAGCAGCGCGAAGGGGCCTGAAGGATTCGAGCAGTACTTC	CASSAKGPEGFEQYF
.	TRBV15	.	TRBJ2-7	TGTGCCACCAGCGGACCCTCACAGGGCTACTACGAGCAGTACTTC	CATSGPSQGYYEQYF
TRBD1	TRBV20-1	few	TRBJ1-6	TGCAGTGCTAGGGCCCAGACAGGGCTCAAATCACCCCTCCACTTT	CSARAQTGLKSPLHF